The rows below give T cell receptor beta chains drawn from one sample of a study of shared T cell receptors in the human thymus. The table came from immunoSEQ multiplex PCR; TCRdb's copy has only in-frame clones and leaves some out. The sample records over 650,000 clones, more than 75% being singletons. The sample was also linked to a second study, of human thymus T cells.

Sample: thymocytes. Source of these receptors: a boy younger than two with a congenital heart defect. Both conserved end residues are part of each CDR3. A D gene is named only where the DNA matches it firmly. A row's size may be missing; if present it is once, few, many or a size class.

TRBV4-1,-,TRBD2,TRBJ2-1,TGCGCCAGCAGCCAAGGGTCCAATAGCGGGGGGGCGTACAATGAGCAGTTCTTC,CASSQGSNSGGAYNEQFF
TRBV4-1,-,-,TRBJ1-1,TGCGCCAGCAGCCTACCTCGGGGCACTGAAGCTTTCTTT,CASSLPRGTEAFF
TRBV7-9,-,-,TRBJ2-5,TGTGCCAGCAGCTTACTGCACGCGGGTCGATACCAAGAGACCCAGTACTTC,CASSLLHAGRYQETQYF
TRBV4-1,-,TRBD1,TRBJ1-2,TGCGCCAGCAGCCAACCCCTCAGAGGACAGGGACCCTATGGCTACACCTTC,CASSQPLRGQGPYGYTF
TRBV4-3,-,TRBD1,TRBJ2-1,TGCGCCAGCAGCCCCGACCGGGACAGGGCCTACAATGAGCAGTTCTTC,CASSPDRDRAYNEQFF
TRBV27,-,-,TRBJ2-7,TGTGCCAGCAGTTTCAGGAGGGCCCGGAACGAGCAGTACTTC,CASSFRRARNEQYF
TRBV11-2,-,-,TRBJ2-1,TGTGCCAGCAGCACAATCCTCGGGTCCAATGAGCAGTTCTTC,CASSTILGSNEQFF
TRBV6-5,-,TRBD1,TRBJ1-1,TGTGCCAGCAGTACGGACAGGGGCATCACTGAAGCTTTCTTT,CASSTDRGITEAFF
TRBV2,-,-,TRBJ1-5,TGTGCCAGCATGCAGGGGATAGGGGAACAGCCCCAGCATTTT,CASMQGIGEQPQHF
TRBV6-4,-,TRBD2,TRBJ2-2,TGTGCCAGCAGCATCGCCGGGGCTACTAGCGGGACTGGCGGGGAGCTGTTTTTT,CASSIAGATSGTGGELFF
TRBV6-1,-,TRBD1,TRBJ2-5,TGTGCCAGCAGTGAAATTCCGAAGGACAGGGCCGAGGAGACCCAGTACTTC,CASSEIPKDRAEETQYF
TRBV5-6,-,TRBD2,TRBJ2-1,TGTGCCAGCAGCTTGGCAGCGGGGGGGCCAAATGAGCAGTTCTTC,CASSLAAGGPNEQFF
TRBV27,-,-,TRBJ2-5,TGTGCCAGCAGTTTAAGGGGACAAGAGACCCAGTACTTC,CASSLRGQETQYF
TRBV15,-,-,TRBJ1-3,TGTGCCACCAGCTCCCACACCCGCTCTGGAAACACCATATATTTT,CATSSHTRSGNTIYF
TRBV27,-,TRBD2,TRBJ2-1,TGTGCCAGCAGACCTCCGGGACTAGCGTGGAACAATGAGCAGTTCTTC,CASRPPGLAWNNEQFF
TRBV10-3,-,-,TRBJ1-4,TGTGCCATCAGTGAGTCGAGTTTGGACAGTGCAACTAATGAAAAACTGTTTTTT,CAISESSLDSATNEKLFF
TRBV7-9,-,TRBD2,TRBJ2-5,TGTGCCAGCAGCTTAGTCCGGACTAGCGGGAGGAGGGAGACCCAGTACTTC,CASSLVRTSGRRETQYF
TRBV19,-,-,TRBJ2-7,TGTGCCAGTAGTCGGCCAGGCCCCTACGAGCAGTACTTC,CASSRPGPYEQYF
TRBV30,-,-,TRBJ2-5,TGTGCCTGGGGAATTACAGGTCCACAAGAGACCCAGTACTTC,CAWGITGPQETQYF
TRBV4-3,-,-,TRBJ1-4,TGCGCCAGCAGCCAAGGATCGGCAACTAATGAAAAACTGTTTTTT,CASSQGSATNEKLFF
TRBV18,-,TRBD1,TRBJ2-5,TGTGCCAGCTCACCCTGGGACAGGGAAGAGACCCAGTACTTC,CASSPWDREETQYF
TRBV2,-,-,TRBJ1-2,TGTGCCAGCACCCCCCCTAATGAACAGGAGAGAAAAAACTATGGCTACACCTTC,CASTPPNEQERKNYGYTF
TRBV27,-,-,TRBJ2-7,TGTGCCAGCGGTCTGACATACGAGCAGTACTTC,CASGLTYEQYF
TRBV5-6,once,-,TRBJ2-7,TGTGCCAGCAGCCCCTCATCAGGCGGGCCCTCCTACGAGCAGTACTTC,CASSPSSGGPSYEQYF
TRBV11-2,-,-,TRBJ1-2,TGTGCCAGCAGCTTGCGGGGGCGGGATGGCTACACCTTC,CASSLRGRDGYTF
TRBV11-2,-,-,TRBJ2-5,TGTGCCAGCGAGAAACAGGGTTTCGCGCGGGAGACCCAGTACTTC,CASEKQGFARETQYF
TRBV6-1,-,-,TRBJ1-5,TGTGCCAGCAGACACACAGCAAGTAAACATCAGCCCCAGCATTTT,CASRHTASKHQPQHF
TRBV6-5,-,-,TRBJ2-2,TGTGCCAGCAGGGGGAGAACCTTATCCGGGGAGCTGTTTTTT,CASRGRTLSGELFF
TRBV5-3,-,TRBD2,TRBJ2-3,TGTGCCAGAAGCTTGGCCATGAGGACTAGCGGAGCCAACACAGATACGCAGTATTTT,CARSLAMRTSGANTDTQYF
TRBV12-5,-,TRBD1,TRBJ2-3,TGTGCTAGTGGGGCCCGGGACAGTGAGGGTGTGGATACGCAGTATTTT,CASGARDSEGVDTQYF
TRBV28,-,TRBD2,TRBJ2-1,TGTGCCAGCAGTTCCGGGACTACAACTTCTAATGAGCAGTTCTTC,CASSSGTTTSNEQFF
TRBV19,-,TRBD1,TRBJ2-2,TGTGCCAGTAGTATAGCTTGCGACGACAGGGAATTTACCGGGGAGCTGTTTTTT,CASSIACDDREFTGELFF
TRBV5-8,-,TRBD2,TRBJ2-6,TGTGCCAGCTGGGGGGGTCTGAGGGTCTCTGGGGCCAACGTCCTGACTTTC,CASWGGLRVSGANVLTF
TRBV5-6,once,-,TRBJ1-5,TGTGCCAGCAGCTTGGGAGAGCAGGGCAATCAGCCCCAGCATTTT,CASSLGEQGNQPQHF
TRBV7-3,-,TRBD1,TRBJ2-2,TGTGCCAGCAGCTTCGGCGGGCAGGGGGCCGGGGAGCTGTTTTTT,CASSFGGQGAGELFF
TRBV7-9,few,TRBD2,TRBJ2-7,TGTGCCAGCAGCTTTTCCGCTAGCGGGAGGGCCTCCTACGAGCAGTACTTC,CASSFSASGRASYEQYF
TRBV4-3,-,-,TRBJ2-7,TGCGCCAGCAGCCAAGACAGGAGACTAGTAACCTACGAGCAGTACTTC,CASSQDRRLVTYEQYF
TRBV27,few,-,TRBJ2-1,TGTGCCAGCAGGAGAGGAGGCAATGAGCAGTTCTTC,CASRRGGNEQFF
TRBV5-6,once,-,TRBJ1-5,TGTGCCAGCAGCTTGTTAGGACACAAAGGAGGCAATCAGCCCCAGCATTTT,CASSLLGHKGGNQPQHF
TRBV4-3,-,-,TRBJ1-4,TGCGCCAGCAGCCAGACGGACAGTGAAAATGAAAAACTGTTTTTT,CASSQTDSENEKLFF
TRBV7-2,-,-,TRBJ2-7,TGTGCCAGCAGCTTAAGGCTAGCGCCCTACGAGCAGTACTTC,CASSLRLAPYEQYF
TRBV2,-,-,TRBJ1-2,TGTGCCAGCAGGGCTGCTGGTGGCTACACCTTC,CASRAAGGYTF
TRBV7-2,-,-,TRBJ1-2,TGTGCCAGCAGCCCCACCCGACAGGACCCGTCCAATAACTATGGCTACACCTTC,CASSPTRQDPSNNYGYTF
TRBV7-6,-,TRBD2,TRBJ2-3,TGTGCCAGCAGCTTAATTAGCGGGGGTACAGATACGCAGTATTTT,CASSLISGGTDTQYF
TRBV15,-,-,TRBJ1-5,TGTGCCACCAGCAGAGTAAGACAGGTCTATAGCAATCAGCCCCAGCATTTT,CATSRVRQVYSNQPQHF
TRBV7-8,-,-,TRBJ2-3,TGTGCCAGCAGCTACCTTCTGCGGGGGCACACAGATACGCAGTATTTT,CASSYLLRGHTDTQYF
TRBV12-5,-,TRBD1,TRBJ1-2,TGTGCTAGTGGTTTGCCAGGTACCGGGACAGAAGTCAAAGGTGGCTACACCTTC,CASGLPGTGTEVKGGYTF